The rows below give T cell receptor beta chains drawn from one sample of a study of blood T cell repertoires in COVID-19. Generated by immunoSEQ multiplex PCR, the TCRdb table keeps only in-frame clones and is missing some. The sample lists just over 650,000 clones, approximately 90% seen once, with approximately 0.3% in the top ten. Sequencing was carried out using peripheral blood. The origin of the receptors is a woman aged 18-35 years with acute or convalescent COVID-19. The CDR3 runs from the conserved cysteine through the conserved F or W. The order of the fields is D gene, clone size, J gene, V gene, CDR3 protein, CDR3 DNA. The D gene is left open where the match is weak. Only part of the rows carry a size: once, few, many, or a class if the clone is expanded.

D: TRBD1; size: -; J: TRBJ2-6; V: TRBV2; CDR3: CASTSGQGTGANVLTF; DNA: TGTGCCAGCACCTCGGGACAGGGGACCGGGGCCAACGTCCTGACTTTC
D: -; size: -; J: TRBJ1-2; V: TRBV30; CDR3: CAWSGGRKNYGYTF; DNA: TGTGCCTGGAGTGGGGGCAGGAAAAACTATGGCTACACCTTC
D: TRBD1; size: -; J: TRBJ1-4; V: TRBV23-1; CDR3: CASRLSTGAREKLFF; DNA: TGCGCCAGCAGGTTATCGACAGGGGCGAGGGAAAAACTGTTTTTT
D: -; size: -; J: TRBJ2-7; V: TRBV11-2; CDR3: CASSSHRDFYEQYF; DNA: TGTGCCAGCAGCTCCCACAGGGATTTCTACGAGCAGTACTTC
D: -; size: -; J: TRBJ1-5; V: TRBV9; CDR3: CASSVEPYSNQPQHF; DNA: TGTGCCAGCAGCGTAGAGCCCTATAGCAATCAGCCCCAGCATTTT
D: -; size: once; J: TRBJ1-1; V: TRBV5-1; CDR3: CASSLEQGGSTEAFF; DNA: TGCGCCAGCAGCTTGGAACAGGGCGGGAGCACTGAAGCTTTCTTT
D: -; size: -; J: TRBJ2-2; V: TRBV10-3; CDR3: CAISEVAGWNTGELFF; DNA: TGTGCCATCAGTGAGGTGGCAGGGTGGAACACCGGGGAGCTGTTTTTT
D: -; size: -; J: TRBJ2-3; V: TRBV6-4; CDR3: CASSARRQATDTQYF; DNA: TGTGCCAGCAGTGCCCGACGACAGGCCACAGATACGCAGTATTTT
D: -; size: -; J: TRBJ1-3; V: TRBV6-6; CDR3: CASSLPGGTGNTIYF; DNA: TGTGCCAGCAGTCTACCTGGCGGGACTGGAAACACCATATATTTT
D: -; size: -; J: TRBJ1-1; V: TRBV28; CDR3: CASHSVTGLNTEAFF; DNA: TGTGCCAGCCATTCGGTAACAGGGTTAAACACTGAAGCTTTCTTT
D: -; size: -; J: TRBJ2-3; V: TRBV12-3/TRBV12-4; CDR3: CASSPGTTAQYF; DNA: TGTGCCAGCAGCCCAGGGACAACGGCGCAGTATTTT
D: -; size: -; J: TRBJ1-6; V: TRBV6-2/TRBV6-3; CDR3: CASSPEVSPLHF; DNA: TGTGCCAGCAGCCCAGAGGTATCACCCCTCCACTTT
D: -; size: -; J: TRBJ1-2; V: TRBV6-5; CDR3: CASSSTDYGYTF; DNA: TGTGCCAGCAGTTCTACCGACTATGGCTACACCTTC
D: TRBD1; size: -; J: TRBJ2-7; V: TRBV6-5; CDR3: CASKRGHDEQYF; DNA: TGTGCCAGCAAAAGGGGGCACGACGAGCAGTACTTC
D: -; size: -; J: TRBJ2-1; V: TRBV9; CDR3: CASNVPGGMRNEQFF; DNA: TGTGCCAGCAATGTTCCGGGGGGCATGAGGAATGAGCAGTTCTTC
D: TRBD1; size: -; J: TRBJ1-1; V: TRBV29-1; CDR3: CSVNRQGRTEAFF; DNA: TGCAGCGTAAACAGACAGGGCAGGACTGAAGCTTTCTTT
D: TRBD2; size: -; J: TRBJ2-1; V: TRBV9; CDR3: CASSVGASGGAGEQFF; DNA: TGTGCCAGCAGCGTAGGAGCTAGCGGGGGGGCGGGTGAGCAGTTCTTC
D: -; size: -; J: TRBJ1-2; V: TRBV6-1; CDR3: CASSEQGNNYGYTF; DNA: TGTGCCAGCAGTGAACAGGGGAATAACTATGGCTACACCTTC
D: TRBD1; size: -; J: TRBJ1-2; V: TRBV15; CDR3: CATSGQGRKTYGYTF; DNA: TGTGCCACCAGCGGACAGGGGCGAAAAACCTATGGCTACACCTTC
D: -; size: -; J: TRBJ2-7; V: TRBV5-5; CDR3: CASSLGGLGEQYF; DNA: TGTGCCAGCAGCTTGGGGGGCCTAGGCGAGCAGTACTTC
D: -; size: -; J: TRBJ1-2; V: TRBV6-4; CDR3: CASSVTGNYGYTF; DNA: TGTGCCAGCAGTGTAACAGGGAACTATGGCTACACCTTC
D: TRBD1; size: -; J: TRBJ1-1; V: TRBV11-2; CDR3: CASSVTGVGTEAFF; DNA: TGTGCCAGCAGCGTAACAGGGGTGGGCACTGAAGCTTTCTTT
D: -; size: -; J: TRBJ2-6; V: TRBV5-4; CDR3: CASSLITGLSGANVLTF; DNA: TGTGCCAGCAGCTTGATCACAGGCCTCTCTGGGGCCAACGTCCTGACTTTC
D: -; size: -; J: TRBJ1-2; V: TRBV5-1; CDR3: CASSPSGRDYGYTF; DNA: TGCGCCAGCAGCCCGAGCGGTAGGGACTATGGCTACACCTTC
D: -; size: -; J: TRBJ1-4; V: TRBV6-1; CDR3: CASSEALPAGGPLNEKLFF; DNA: TGTGCCAGCAGTGAAGCGCTTCCTGCGGGGGGCCCGCTTAATGAAAAACTGTTTTTT
D: TRBD1; size: -; J: TRBJ1-2; V: TRBV9; CDR3: CASSVDDRGHGYTF; DNA: TGTGCCAGCAGCGTAGACGACAGGGGGCACGGCTACACCTTC
D: -; size: -; J: TRBJ2-7; V: TRBV29-1; CDR3: CSVGPRSSYEQYF; DNA: TGCAGCGTTGGGCCAAGAAGTTCCTACGAGCAGTACTTC
D: -; size: -; J: TRBJ1-3; V: TRBV19; CDR3: CASTSWASGNTIYF; DNA: TGTGCCAGTACTTCTTGGGCTTCTGGAAACACCATATATTTT
D: -; size: -; J: TRBJ1-1; V: TRBV29-1; CDR3: CSVGLQNTEAFF; DNA: TGCAGCGTTGGGCTCCAGAACACTGAAGCTTTCTTT
D: TRBD1; size: -; J: TRBJ2-7; V: TRBV7-2; CDR3: CASSPRGTGSYEQYF; DNA: TGTGCCAGCAGTCCCCGGGGGACAGGGTCCTACGAGCAGTACTTC
D: -; size: once; J: TRBJ1-6; V: TRBV30; CDR3: CAWMWGRGNSPLHF; DNA: TGTGCCTGGATGTGGGGACGGGGGAATTCACCCCTCCACTTT
D: -; size: few; J: TRBJ2-7; V: TRBV20-1; CDR3: CSASDGQSSYEQYF; DNA: TGCAGTGCTAGTGACGGACAGTCCTCCTACGAGCAGTACTTC
D: TRBD1; size: -; J: TRBJ1-5; V: TRBV6-5; CDR3: CASIRDRGYNQPQHF; DNA: TGTGCCAGCATCCGGGACAGGGGATACAATCAGCCCCAGCATTTT
D: TRBD1; size: -; J: TRBJ1-4; V: TRBV12-5; CDR3: CASGLATGGKEKLFF; DNA: TGTGCTAGTGGTTTGGCGACAGGGGGGAAAGAAAAACTGTTTTTT
D: -; size: once; J: TRBJ1-2; V: TRBV4-3; CDR3: CASSENRATNYGYTF; DNA: TGCGCCAGCAGCGAGAACAGGGCAACTAACTATGGCTACACCTTC
D: -; size: -; J: TRBJ2-7; V: TRBV2; CDR3: CASSGTPKYEQYF; DNA: TGTGCCAGTTCGGGGACACCAAAATACGAGCAGTACTTC
D: -; size: -; J: TRBJ2-6; V: TRBV29-1; CDR3: CSVEEYRGGLGANVLTF; DNA: TGCAGCGTTGAAGAATATAGAGGAGGACTTGGGGCCAACGTCCTGACTTTC
D: -; size: -; J: TRBJ2-6; V: TRBV27; CDR3: CASSLSSGFSGANVLTF; DNA: TGTGCCAGCAGTTTATCTTCAGGGTTCTCTGGGGCCAACGTCCTGACTTTC
D: -; size: -; J: TRBJ1-2; V: TRBV5-5; CDR3: CASSLEDRLFYGYTF; DNA: TGTGCCAGCAGCTTGGAAGACAGATTATTCTATGGCTACACCTTC
D: -; size: -; J: TRBJ1-2; V: TRBV10-2; CDR3: CASSEAPPGHSLYGYTF; DNA: TGCGCCAGCAGTGAGGCCCCCCCGGGACACTCCCTCTATGGCTACACCTTC
D: -; size: -; J: TRBJ1-3; V: TRBV7-6; CDR3: CASSRAPGAGGENTIYF; DNA: TGTGCCAGCAGCCGCGCCCCAGGAGCTGGAGGGGAAAACACCATATATTTT
D: -; size: -; J: TRBJ1-4; V: TRBV9; CDR3: CASSPVGATNEKLFF; DNA: TGTGCCAGCAGCCCCGTCGGTGCAACTAATGAAAAACTGTTTTTT
D: -; size: -; J: TRBJ1-1; V: TRBV7-9; CDR3: CASSRTPDQTEAFF; DNA: TGTGCCAGCAGCCGTACACCTGATCAAACTGAAGCTTTCTTT
D: -; size: -; J: TRBJ1-5; V: TRBV6-1; CDR3: CASSEVQGGNQPQHF; DNA: TGTGCCAGCAGTGAGGTTCAGGGCGGCAATCAGCCCCAGCATTTT
D: TRBD1; size: -; J: TRBJ1-5; V: TRBV27; CDR3: CASSYTGTGIHQPQHF; DNA: TGTGCCAGCAGTTACACCGGGACAGGGATCCATCAGCCCCAGCATTTT
D: -; size: -; J: TRBJ2-4; V: TRBV6-5; CDR3: CASSQGWGLQYF; DNA: TGTGCCAGCAGTCAGGGGTGGGGTCTTCAGTACTTC
D: -; size: once; J: TRBJ2-1; V: TRBV6-2/TRBV6-3; CDR3: CASSYPATGNEQFF; DNA: TGTGCCAGCAGTTACCCAGCTACAGGCAATGAGCAGTTCTTC
D: TRBD2; size: -; J: TRBJ2-1; V: TRBV7-9; CDR3: CASSLVWRGGSYNEQFF; DNA: TGTGCCAGCAGCTTAGTATGGCGGGGGGGCTCCTACAATGAGCAGTTCTTC
D: -; size: -; J: TRBJ2-2; V: TRBV7-3; CDR3: CASSETPNTGELFF; DNA: TGTGCCAGCAGCGAGACTCCTAACACCGGGGAGCTGTTTTTT
D: TRBD1; size: -; J: TRBJ1-2; V: TRBV30; CDR3: CAWSVPRGLGYGYTF; DNA: TGTGCCTGGAGTGTACCAAGGGGGCTGGGCTATGGCTACACCTTC
D: -; size: -; J: TRBJ1-1; V: TRBV4-1; CDR3: CASRTGLNTEAFF; DNA: TGCGCCAGCAGGACAGGATTGAACACTGAAGCTTTCTTT